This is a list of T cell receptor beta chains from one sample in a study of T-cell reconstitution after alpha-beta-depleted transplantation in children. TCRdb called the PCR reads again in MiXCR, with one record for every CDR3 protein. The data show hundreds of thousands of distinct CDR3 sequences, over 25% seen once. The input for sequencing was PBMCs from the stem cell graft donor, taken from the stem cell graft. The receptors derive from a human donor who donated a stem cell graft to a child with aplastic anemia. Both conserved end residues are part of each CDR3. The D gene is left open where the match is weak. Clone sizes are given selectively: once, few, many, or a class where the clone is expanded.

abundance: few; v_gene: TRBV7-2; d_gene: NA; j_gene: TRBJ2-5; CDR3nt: TGTGCCAGCAGCTTCCAAGCCGGACTCGGGGCCCAGTACTTC; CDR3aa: CASSFQAGLGAQYF
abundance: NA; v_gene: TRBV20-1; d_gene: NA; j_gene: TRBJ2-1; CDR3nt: TGCAGCCCCAGGGGGGGGGCGGATGAGCAGTTCTTC; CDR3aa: CSPRGGADEQFF
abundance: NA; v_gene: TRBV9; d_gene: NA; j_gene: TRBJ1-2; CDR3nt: TGTGCCAGCAGCCCATCGGGGGTTGGCTACACCTTC; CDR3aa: CASSPSGVGYTF
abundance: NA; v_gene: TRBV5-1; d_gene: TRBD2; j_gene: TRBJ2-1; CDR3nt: TGCGCCAGCAGCTTGGAGCTAGCGGGAAGGGAGCAGTTCTTC; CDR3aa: CASSLELAGREQFF
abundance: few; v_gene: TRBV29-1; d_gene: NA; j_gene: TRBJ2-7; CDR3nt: TGCAGCGTGCAATGGCCCGGGAGCTCCTACGAGCAGTACTTC; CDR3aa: CSVQWPGSSYEQYF
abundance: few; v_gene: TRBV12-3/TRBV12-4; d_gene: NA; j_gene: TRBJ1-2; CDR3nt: TGTGCCAGCACGATATGGGGGGTAGAGCACTATGGCTACACCTTC; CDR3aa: CASTIWGVEHYGYTF
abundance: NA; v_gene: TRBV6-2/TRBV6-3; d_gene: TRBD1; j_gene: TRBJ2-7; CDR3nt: TGTGCCAGCAGTTGGTCCGTGACAGGGGACTACGAGCAGTACTTC; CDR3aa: CASSWSVTGDYEQYF
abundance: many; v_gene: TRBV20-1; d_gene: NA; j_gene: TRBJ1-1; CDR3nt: TGCAGTGCTAGAGAACAGCGAAACACTGAAGCTTTCTTT; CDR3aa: CSAREQRNTEAFF
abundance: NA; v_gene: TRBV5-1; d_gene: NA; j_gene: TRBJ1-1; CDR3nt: TGCGCCAGCAGCTTGGATGAAGGGTGGGCCACTGAAGCTTTCTTT; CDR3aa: CASSLDEGWATEAFF
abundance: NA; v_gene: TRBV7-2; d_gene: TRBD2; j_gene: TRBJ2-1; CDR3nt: TGTGCCAGCAGCCCCGGGACTAGCGGGAGGGGGGGGAATGAGCAGTTCTTC; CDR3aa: CASSPGTSGRGGNEQFF
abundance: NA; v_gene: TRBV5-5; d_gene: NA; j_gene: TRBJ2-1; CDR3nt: TGTGCCAGCAGCTTGGGTCCGGGAGATGAGCAGTTCTTC; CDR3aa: CASSLGPGDEQFF
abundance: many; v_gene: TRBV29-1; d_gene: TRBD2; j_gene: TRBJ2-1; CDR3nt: TGCAGCTTCGGTCTAGCGGCACCGAATGAGCAGTTCTTC; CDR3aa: CSFGLAAPNEQFF
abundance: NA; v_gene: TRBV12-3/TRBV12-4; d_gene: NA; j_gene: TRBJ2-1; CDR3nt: TGTGCCACCACAGGGAAAATAGACTACAATGAGCAGTTCTTC; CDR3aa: CATTGKIDYNEQFF
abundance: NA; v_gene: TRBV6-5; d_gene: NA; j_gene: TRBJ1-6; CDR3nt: TGTGCCAGCAGTTACCCGAATGGTCGGACGGAGAATTCACCCCTCCACTTT; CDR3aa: CASSYPNGRTENSPLHF
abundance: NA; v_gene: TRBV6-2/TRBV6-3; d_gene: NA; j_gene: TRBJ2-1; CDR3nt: TGTGCCAGCAGTATCCGGGCCAACAATGAGCAGTTCTTC; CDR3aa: CASSIRANNEQFF
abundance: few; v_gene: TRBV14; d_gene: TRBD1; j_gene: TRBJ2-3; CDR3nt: TGTGCCAGCAGCGAGACAGGGGCCCAAGGGGGATATACGCAGTATTTT; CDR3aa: CASSETGAQGGYTQYF
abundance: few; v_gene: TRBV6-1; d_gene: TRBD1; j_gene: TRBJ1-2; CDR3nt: TGTGCCAGCAGTCCACAGGGGATAGGGGGCTACACCTTC; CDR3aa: CASSPQGIGGYTF
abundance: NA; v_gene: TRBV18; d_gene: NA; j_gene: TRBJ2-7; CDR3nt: TGTGCCAGCTCCCAGTCTAACGCCTACGAGCAGTACTTC; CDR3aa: CASSQSNAYEQYF
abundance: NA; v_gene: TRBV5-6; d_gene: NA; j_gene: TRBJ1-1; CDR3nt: TGTGCCAGCAGCTTGGGAGGTCTCCGAGGGTCGAATACTGAAGCTTTCTTT; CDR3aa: CASSLGGLRGSNTEAFF
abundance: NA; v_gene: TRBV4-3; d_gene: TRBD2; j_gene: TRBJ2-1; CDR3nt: TGCGCCAGCAGCCAAGATGCGGTCTGGCGGGAGTTGTTCTTC; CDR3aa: CASSQDAVWRELFF
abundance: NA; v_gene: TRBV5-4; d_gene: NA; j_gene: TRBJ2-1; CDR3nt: TGTGCCAGCAGCTCGGGACTCATGAGGAATGAGCAGTTCTTC; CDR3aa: CASSSGLMRNEQFF
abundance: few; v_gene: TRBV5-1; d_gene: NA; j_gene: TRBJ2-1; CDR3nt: TGCGCCAGCAGCCGGACAACGGGGCAGGGGTACAATGAGCAGTTCTTC; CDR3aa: CASSRTTGQGYNEQFF
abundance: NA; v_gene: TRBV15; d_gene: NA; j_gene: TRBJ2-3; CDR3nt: TGTGCCACCAGGGCAGAAGCTAGCACAGATACGCAGTATTTT; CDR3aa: CATRAEASTDTQYF
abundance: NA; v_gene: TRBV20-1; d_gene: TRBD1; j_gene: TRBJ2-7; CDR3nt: TGCAGTGTTTTACCGGGACAGGCGCTATACGAGCAGTACTTC; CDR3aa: CSVLPGQALYEQYF
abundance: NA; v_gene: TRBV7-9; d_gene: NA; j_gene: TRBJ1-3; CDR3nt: TGTGCCAGCAGCTTAGAGGCGGGTTCCTTCTCTGGAAACACCATATATTTT; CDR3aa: CASSLEAGSFSGNTIYF
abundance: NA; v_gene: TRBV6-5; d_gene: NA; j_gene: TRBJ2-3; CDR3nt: TGTGCCAGCAGTTACTCGGGACTTTACACAGATACGCAGTATTTT; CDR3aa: CASSYSGLYTDTQYF
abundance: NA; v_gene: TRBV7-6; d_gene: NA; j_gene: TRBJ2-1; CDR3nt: TGTGCCAGCAGCCAAACCAAAGGTTACAATGAGCAGTTCTTC; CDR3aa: CASSQTKGYNEQFF
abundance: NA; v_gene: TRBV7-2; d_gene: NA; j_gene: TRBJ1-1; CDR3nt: TGTGCCAGCAGCCTTCGACCGACCTCGAACACTGAAGCTTTCTTT; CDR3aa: CASSLRPTSNTEAFF
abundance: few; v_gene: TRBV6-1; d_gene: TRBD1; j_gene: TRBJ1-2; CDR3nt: TGTGCCAGCAGTGAAGGACAGGGGGATGGCTACACCTTC; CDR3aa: CASSEGQGDGYTF
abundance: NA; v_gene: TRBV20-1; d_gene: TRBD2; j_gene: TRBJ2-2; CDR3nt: TGCAGTGCCCCGACTAGCGGGAGGGGCGGCACCGGGGAGCTGTTTTTT; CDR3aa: CSAPTSGRGGTGELFF
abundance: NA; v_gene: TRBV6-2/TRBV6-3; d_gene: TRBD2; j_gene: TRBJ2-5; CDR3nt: TGTGCCAGCAGTCAACGGGGGGGGAAGTACCAAGAGACCCAGTACTTC; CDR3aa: CASSQRGGKYQETQYF
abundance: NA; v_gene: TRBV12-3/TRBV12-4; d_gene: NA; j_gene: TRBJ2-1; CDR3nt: TGTGCCAGCAGTCGGGATGTAGCGCTCTCCTACAATGAGCAGTTCTTC; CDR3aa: CASSRDVALSYNEQFF
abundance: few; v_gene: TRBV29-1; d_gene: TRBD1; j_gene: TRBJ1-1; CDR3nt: TGCAGCGTGCCCGGGACAGACCTTTTCTTT; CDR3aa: CSVPGTDLFF
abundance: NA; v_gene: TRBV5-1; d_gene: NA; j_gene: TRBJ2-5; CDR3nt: TGCGCCAGCACCCCGACACCTGGGGGCGAGACCCAGTACTTC; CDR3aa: CASTPTPGGETQYF
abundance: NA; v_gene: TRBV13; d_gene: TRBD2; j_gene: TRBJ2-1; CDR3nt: TGTGCCAGCAGTGAGCGGGAGTCCCCCAATGAGCAGTTCTTC; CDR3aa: CASSERESPNEQFF
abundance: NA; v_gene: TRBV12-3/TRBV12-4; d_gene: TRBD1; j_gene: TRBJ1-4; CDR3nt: TGTGCCAGCAGTAGACAGGGAGGGGAAAAACTGTTTTTT; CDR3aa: CASSRQGGEKLFF
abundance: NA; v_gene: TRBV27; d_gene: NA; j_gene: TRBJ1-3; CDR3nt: TGTGCCAGCAGTTTATCGGGGGGAAACACCATATATTTT; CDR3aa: CASSLSGGNTIYF
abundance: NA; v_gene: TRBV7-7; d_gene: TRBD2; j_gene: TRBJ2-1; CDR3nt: TGTGCCAGCAGCCAGGGCGCTAGCGGGAGCTATGAGCAGTTCTTC; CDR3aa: CASSQGASGSYEQFF
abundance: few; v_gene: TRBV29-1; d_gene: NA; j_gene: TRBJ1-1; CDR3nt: TGCAGCGTTCGGGACGCCTCATCAATGGCGACTGAAGCTTTCTTT; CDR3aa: CSVRDASSMATEAFF
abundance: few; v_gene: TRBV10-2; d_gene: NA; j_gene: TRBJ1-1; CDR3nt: TGCGCCAGCAGATCCTGGACAGCAGAAGCTTTCTTT; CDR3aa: CASRSWTAEAFF
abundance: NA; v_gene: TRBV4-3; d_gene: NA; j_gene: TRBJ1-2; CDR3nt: TGCGCCAGCAGCCAGGACAGCGCTAACTATGGCTACACCTTC; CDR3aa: CASSQDSANYGYTF
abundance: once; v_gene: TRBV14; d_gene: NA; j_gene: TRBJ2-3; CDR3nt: TGTGCCAGCAGCCAGTTGTCCTCAGATACGCAGTATTTT; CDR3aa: CASSQLSSDTQYF
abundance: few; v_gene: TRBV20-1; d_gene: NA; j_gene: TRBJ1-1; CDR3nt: TGCAGTGCTAGTGCCCCCTTCGCAGGGCACACTGAAGCTTTCTTT; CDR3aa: CSASAPFAGHTEAFF